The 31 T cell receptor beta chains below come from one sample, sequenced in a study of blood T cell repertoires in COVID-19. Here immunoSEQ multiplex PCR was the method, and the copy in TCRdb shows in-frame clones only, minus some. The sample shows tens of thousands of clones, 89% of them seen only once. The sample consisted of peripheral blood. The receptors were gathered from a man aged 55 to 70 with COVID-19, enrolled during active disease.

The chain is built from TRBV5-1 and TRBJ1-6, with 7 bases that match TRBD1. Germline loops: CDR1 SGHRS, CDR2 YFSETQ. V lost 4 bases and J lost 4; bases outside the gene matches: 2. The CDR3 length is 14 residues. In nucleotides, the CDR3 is TGCGCCAGCAGCCCGGGACAGTATAATTCACCCCTCCACTTT. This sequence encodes CASSPGQYNSPLHF.

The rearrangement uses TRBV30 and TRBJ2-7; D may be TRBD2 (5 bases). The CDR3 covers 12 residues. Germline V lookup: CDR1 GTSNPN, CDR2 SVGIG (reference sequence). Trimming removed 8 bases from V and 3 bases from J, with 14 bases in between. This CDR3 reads CATSEGLYEQYF. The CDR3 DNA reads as TGTGCCACTTCAGAGGGTCTCTACGAGCAGTACTTC.

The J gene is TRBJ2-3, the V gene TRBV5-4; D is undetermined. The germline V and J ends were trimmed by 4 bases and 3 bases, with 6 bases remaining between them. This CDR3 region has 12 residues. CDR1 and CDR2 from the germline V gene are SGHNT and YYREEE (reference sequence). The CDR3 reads CASSLLTDTQYF. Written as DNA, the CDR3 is TGTGCCAGCAGCCTGTTAACAGATACGCAGTATTTT.

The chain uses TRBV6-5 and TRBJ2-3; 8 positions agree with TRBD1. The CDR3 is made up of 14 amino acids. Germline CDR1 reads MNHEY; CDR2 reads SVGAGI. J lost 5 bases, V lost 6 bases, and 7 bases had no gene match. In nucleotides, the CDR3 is TGTGCCAGCAGGGTGACAGGGGCGGTAGATACGCAGTATTTT. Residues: CASRVTGAVDTQYF.

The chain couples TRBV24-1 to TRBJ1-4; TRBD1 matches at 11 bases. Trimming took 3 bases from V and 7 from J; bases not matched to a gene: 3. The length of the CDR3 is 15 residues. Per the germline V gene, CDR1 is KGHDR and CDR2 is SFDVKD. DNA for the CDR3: TGTGCCACCAGTGATACCGGGACAGGGGGTGAAAAACTGTTTTTT. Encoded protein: CATSDTGTGGEKLFF.

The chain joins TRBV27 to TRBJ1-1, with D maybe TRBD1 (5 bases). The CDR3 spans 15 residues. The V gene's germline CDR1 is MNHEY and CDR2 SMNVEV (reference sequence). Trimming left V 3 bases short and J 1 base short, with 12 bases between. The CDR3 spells CASSFGGDENTEAFF. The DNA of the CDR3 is TGTGCCAGCAGTTTCGGGGGTGACGAGAACACTGAAGCTTTCTTT.

CDR3 in amino acids: CASSLGWDRGYGANVLTF. CDR3 sequence (DNA): TGTGCCAGCAGCTTAGGTTGGGACAGGGGCTATGGGGCCAACGTCCTGACTTTC. The chain joins TRBV7-9 to TRBJ2-6; 10 nucleotides agree with TRBD1. The trim removed 1 base at V and 3 bases at J, leaving 6 bases unmatched. The CDR3 length is 18 residues. CDR1 is SEHNR and CDR2 is FQNEAQ in the germline V gene (reference sequence).

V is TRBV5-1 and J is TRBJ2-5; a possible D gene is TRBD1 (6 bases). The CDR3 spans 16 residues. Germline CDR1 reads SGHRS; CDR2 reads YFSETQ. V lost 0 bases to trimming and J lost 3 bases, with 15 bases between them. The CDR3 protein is CASSLGVGDTKETQYF. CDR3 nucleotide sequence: TGCGCCAGCAGCTTGGGGGTAGGGGACACTAAAGAGACCCAGTACTTC.

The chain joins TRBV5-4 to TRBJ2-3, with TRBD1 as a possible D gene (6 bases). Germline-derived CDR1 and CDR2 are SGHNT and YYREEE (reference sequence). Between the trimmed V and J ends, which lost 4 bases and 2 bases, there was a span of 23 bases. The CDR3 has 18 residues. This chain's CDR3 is CASSGQGPRADFTDTQYF. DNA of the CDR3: TGTGCCAGCAGCGGGCAGGGGCCTCGAGCGGACTTCACAGATACGCAGTATTTT.

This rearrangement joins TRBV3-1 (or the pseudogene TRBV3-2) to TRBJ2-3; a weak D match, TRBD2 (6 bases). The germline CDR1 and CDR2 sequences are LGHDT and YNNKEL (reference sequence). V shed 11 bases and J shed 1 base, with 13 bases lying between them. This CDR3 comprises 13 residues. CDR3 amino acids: CASEGLRTDTQYF. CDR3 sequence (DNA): TGTGCCTCGGAGGGCCTGCGCACAGATACGCAGTATTTT.

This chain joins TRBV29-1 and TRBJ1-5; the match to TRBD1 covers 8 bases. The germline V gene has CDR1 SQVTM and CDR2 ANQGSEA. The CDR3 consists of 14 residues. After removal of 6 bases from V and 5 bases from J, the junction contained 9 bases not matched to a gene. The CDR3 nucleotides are TGCAGCGTCTGGACAGGGTGGGGAGATCAGCCCCAGCATTTT. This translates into CSVWTGWGDQPQHF.

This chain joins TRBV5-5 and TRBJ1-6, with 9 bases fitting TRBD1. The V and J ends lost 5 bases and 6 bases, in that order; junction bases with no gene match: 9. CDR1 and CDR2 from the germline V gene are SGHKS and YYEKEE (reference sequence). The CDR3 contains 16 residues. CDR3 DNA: TGTGCCAGCAGGAGAGAGACAGGGGGTAGTAATTCACCCCTCCACTTT. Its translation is CASRRETGGSNSPLHF.

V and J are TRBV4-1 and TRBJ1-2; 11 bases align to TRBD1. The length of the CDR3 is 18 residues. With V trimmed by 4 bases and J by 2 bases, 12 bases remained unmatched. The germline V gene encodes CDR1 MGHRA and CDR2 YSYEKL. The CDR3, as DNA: TGCGCCAGCAGCCCATACCCTACCCGGACAGGGGGCAACTATGGCTACACCTTC. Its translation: CASSPYPTRTGGNYGYTF.

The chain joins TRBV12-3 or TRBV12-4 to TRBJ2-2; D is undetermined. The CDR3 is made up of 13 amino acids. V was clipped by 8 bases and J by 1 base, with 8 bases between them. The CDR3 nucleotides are TGTGCCAGCGGGCCGCAGAACACCGGGGAGCTGTTTTTT. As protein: CASGPQNTGELFF.

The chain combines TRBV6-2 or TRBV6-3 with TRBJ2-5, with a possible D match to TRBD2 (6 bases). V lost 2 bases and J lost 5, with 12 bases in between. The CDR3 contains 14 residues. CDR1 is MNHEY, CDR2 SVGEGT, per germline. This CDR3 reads CASSYEGGRETQYF. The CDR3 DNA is TGTGCCAGCAGTTACGAGGGAGGTCGGGAGACCCAGTACTTC.

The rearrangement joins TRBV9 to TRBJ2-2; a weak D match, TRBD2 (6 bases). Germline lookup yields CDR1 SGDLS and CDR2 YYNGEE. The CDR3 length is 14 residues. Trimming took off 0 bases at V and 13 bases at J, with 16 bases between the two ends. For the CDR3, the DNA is TGTGCCAGCAGCGTAGAATATAGGGGAGGCGGGCTGTTTTTT. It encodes CASSVEYRGGGLFF.

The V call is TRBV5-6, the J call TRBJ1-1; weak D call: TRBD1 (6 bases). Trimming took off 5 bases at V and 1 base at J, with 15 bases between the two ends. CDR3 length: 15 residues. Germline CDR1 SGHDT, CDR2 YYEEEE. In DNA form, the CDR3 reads TGTGCCAGCAGACCTCAGGGGATCTGGAACACTGAAGCTTTCTTT. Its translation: CASRPQGIWNTEAFF.

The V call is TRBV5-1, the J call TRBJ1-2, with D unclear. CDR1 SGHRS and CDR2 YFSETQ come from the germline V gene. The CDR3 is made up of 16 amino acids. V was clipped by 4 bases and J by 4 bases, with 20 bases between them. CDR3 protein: CASSQLSGSSIYGYTF. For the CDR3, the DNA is TGCGCCAGCAGCCAGCTGTCCGGGTCGTCCATCTATGGCTACACCTTC.

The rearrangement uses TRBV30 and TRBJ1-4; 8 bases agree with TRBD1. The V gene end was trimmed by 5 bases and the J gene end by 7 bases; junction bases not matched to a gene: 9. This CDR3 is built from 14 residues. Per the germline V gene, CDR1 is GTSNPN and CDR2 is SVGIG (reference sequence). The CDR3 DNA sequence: TGTGCCTGGGGGCGCAGGGGGCGGTCTGAAAAACTGTTTTTT. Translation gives CAWGRRGRSEKLFF.

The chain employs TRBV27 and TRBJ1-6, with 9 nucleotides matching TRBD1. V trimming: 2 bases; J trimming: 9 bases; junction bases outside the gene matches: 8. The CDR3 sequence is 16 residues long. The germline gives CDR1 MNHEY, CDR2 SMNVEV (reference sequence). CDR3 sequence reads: CASSLLGTGYGSPLHF. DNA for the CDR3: TGTGCCAGCAGTTTACTCGGGACAGGGTATGGTTCACCCCTCCACTTT.

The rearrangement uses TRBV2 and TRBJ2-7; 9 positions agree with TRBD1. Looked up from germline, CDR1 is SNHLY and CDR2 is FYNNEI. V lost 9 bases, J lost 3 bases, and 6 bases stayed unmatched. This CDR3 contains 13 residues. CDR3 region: CASFRDRDYEQYF. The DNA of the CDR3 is TGTGCCAGTTTCCGGGACAGGGACTACGAGCAGTACTTC.

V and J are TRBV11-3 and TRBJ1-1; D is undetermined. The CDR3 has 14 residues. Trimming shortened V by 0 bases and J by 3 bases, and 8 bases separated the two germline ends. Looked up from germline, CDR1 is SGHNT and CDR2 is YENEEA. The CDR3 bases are TGTGCCAGCAGCTTAGATGGCCAGGACACTGAAGCTTTCTTT. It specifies CASSLDGQDTEAFF.

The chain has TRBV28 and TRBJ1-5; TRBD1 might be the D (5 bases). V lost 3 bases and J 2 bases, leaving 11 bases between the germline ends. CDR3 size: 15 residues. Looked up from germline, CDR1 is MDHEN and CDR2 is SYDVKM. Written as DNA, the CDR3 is TGTGCCAGCAGTTTCCCCCAAGGGGGCAATCAGCCCCAGCATTTT. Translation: CASSFPQGGNQPQHF.

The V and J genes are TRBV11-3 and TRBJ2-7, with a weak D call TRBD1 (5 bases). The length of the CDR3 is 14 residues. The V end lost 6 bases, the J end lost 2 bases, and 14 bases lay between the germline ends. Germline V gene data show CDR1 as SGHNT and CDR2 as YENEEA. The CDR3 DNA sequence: TGTGCCAGCAGTCTATCCAGGGCCCCCTACGAGCAGTACTTC. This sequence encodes CASSLSRAPYEQYF.

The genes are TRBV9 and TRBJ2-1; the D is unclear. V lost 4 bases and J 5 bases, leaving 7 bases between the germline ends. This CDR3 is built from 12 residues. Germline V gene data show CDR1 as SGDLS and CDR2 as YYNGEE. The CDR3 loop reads CASSPQNNEQFF. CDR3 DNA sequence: TGTGCCAGCAGCCCACAGAACAATGAGCAGTTCTTC.

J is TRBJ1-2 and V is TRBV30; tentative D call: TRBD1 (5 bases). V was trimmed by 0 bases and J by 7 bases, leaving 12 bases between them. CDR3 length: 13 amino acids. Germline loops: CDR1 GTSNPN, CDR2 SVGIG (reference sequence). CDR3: CAWSVRGAVGYTF. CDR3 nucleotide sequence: TGTGCCTGGAGTGTACGTGGGGCTGTTGGCTACACCTTC.

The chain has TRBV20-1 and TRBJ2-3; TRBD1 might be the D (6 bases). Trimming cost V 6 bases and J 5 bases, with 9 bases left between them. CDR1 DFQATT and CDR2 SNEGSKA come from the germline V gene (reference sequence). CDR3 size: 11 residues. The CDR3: CSAAGVDTQYF. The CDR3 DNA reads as TGCAGTGCCGCAGGGGTAGATACGCAGTATTTT.

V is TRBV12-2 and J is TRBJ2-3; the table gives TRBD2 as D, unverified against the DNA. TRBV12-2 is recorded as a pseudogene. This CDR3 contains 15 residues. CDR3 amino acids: CASRPSGRLQDTQYF. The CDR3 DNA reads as TGTGCAAGTCGCCCTAGCGGGCGGCTTCAAGATACGCAGTATTTT.

The CDR3 sequence: CASSPMGGSLYGYTF. The CDR3, as DNA: TGTGCCAGCAGTCCTATGGGGGGTTCCCTCTATGGCTACACCTTC. J is TRBJ1-2 and V is TRBV27, with a tentative D call TRBD1 (5 bases). The CDR3 is 15 amino acids. The germline V gene has CDR1 MNHEY and CDR2 SMNVEV (reference sequence). V was cut by 5 bases and J by 4 bases, with 17 bases left in between.

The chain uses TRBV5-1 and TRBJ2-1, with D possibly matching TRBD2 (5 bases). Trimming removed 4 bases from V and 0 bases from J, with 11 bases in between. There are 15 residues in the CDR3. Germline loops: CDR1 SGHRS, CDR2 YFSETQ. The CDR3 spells CASSLAGFSYNEQFF. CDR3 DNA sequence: TGCGCCAGCAGCCTAGCCGGATTCTCCTACAATGAGCAGTTCTTC.

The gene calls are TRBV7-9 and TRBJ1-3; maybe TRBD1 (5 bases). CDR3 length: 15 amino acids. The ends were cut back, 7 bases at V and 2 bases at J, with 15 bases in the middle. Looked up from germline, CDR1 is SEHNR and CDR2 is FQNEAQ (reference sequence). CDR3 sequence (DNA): TGTGCCAGCATCCCCAGCAGGGTTGCTGGAAACACCATATATTTT. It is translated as CASIPSRVAGNTIYF.